The clone carrying this T cell receptor (beta chain) occurred many times. Its target is not known. These data come from a study of T cell repertoires in cytomegalovirus infection. Study as a whole: It can be stated that public TCR beta signatures indicated CMV infection as well as a matching HLA type.

A single record per CDR3 protein comes from TCRdb applying MiXCR to the reads. The sample contains roughly 120,000 distinct CDR3 sequences, 25% to 30% of which appear only once. Study-wide findings and caveats: Dominant in the ex vivo response were TCR beta clonotypes restricted by HLA-C and specific for CMV. Cumulative frequency of public TCR beta families picked out carriers of CMV plus the relevant HLA.

The receptor was isolated from a human donor in good health (CMV status not recorded). Some clones in this sample may be carry-over from other donors' samples. The material sequenced was CD8+ T cells from cultured PBMCs, taken from culture after CMV antigen stimulation.

The CDR3 DNA sequence: TGTGCCAGTAGTATTCAGGGGGGCAATCAGCCCCAGCATTTT. Translated: CASSIQGGNQPQHF. The chain employs TRBV19 and TRBJ1-5; 7 bases align to TRBD1. The CDR3 length is 14 residues. Germline assignment: CDR1 LNHDA and CDR2 SQIVND (reference sequence). Unmatched junction bases numbered 1, after V lost 3 bases and J lost 2 bases.